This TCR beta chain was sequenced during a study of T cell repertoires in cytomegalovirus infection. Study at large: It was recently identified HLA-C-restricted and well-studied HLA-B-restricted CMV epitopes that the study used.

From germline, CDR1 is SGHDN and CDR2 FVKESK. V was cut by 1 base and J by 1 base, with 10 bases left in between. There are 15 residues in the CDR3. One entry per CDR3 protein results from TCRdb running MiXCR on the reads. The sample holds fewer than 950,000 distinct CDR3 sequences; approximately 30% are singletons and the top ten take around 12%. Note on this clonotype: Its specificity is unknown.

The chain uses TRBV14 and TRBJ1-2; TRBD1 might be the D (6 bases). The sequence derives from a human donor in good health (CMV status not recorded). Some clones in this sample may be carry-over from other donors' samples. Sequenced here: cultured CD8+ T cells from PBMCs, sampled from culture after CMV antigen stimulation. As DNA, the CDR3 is TGTGCCAGCAGCCAAGGGACAGACGATAACTATGGCTACACCTTC. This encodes CASSQGTDDNYGYTF. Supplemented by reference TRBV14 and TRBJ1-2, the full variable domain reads EAGVTQFPSHSVIEKGQTVTLRCDPISGHDNLYWYRRVMGKEIKFLLHFVKESKQDESGMPNNRFLAERTGGTYSTLKVQPAELEDSGVYFCASSQGTDDNYGYTFGSGTRLTVV.